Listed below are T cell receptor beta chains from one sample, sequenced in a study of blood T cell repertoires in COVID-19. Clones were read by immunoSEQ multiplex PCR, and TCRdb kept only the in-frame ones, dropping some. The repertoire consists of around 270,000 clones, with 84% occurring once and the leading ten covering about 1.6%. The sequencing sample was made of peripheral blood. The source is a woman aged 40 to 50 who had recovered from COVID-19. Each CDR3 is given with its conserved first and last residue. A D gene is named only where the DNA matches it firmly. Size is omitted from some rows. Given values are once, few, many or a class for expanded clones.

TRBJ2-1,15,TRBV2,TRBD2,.,CASSEAATSLNEQFF,TGTGCCAGCAGTGAAGCCGCGACTAGCCTCAATGAGCAGTTCTTC
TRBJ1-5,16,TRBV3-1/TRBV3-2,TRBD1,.,CASSQAGTASNQPQHF,TGTGCCAGCAGCCAAGCCGGGACAGCTAGCAATCAGCCCCAGCATTTT
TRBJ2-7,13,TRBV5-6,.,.,CASSLEHSYEQYF,TGTGCCAGCAGCTTGGAGCACTCCTACGAGCAGTACTTC
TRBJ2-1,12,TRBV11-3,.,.,CASSHSYNEQFF,TGTGCCAGCAGCCACTCCTACAATGAGCAGTTCTTC
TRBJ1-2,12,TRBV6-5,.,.,CASTSPIYGYTF,TGTGCCAGCACCAGTCCGATCTATGGCTACACCTTC
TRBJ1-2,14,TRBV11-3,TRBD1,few,CASSPDRENYGYTF,TGTGCCAGCAGCCCCGACAGGGAGAACTATGGCTACACCTTC
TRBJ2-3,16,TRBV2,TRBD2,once,CASNAGASGGFDTQYF,TGTGCCAGCAACGCCGGGGCTAGCGGGGGCTTTGATACGCAGTATTTT
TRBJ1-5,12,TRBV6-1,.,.,CASSERLGPIHF,TGTGCCAGCAGTGAACGTCTGGGCCCAATCCATTTT
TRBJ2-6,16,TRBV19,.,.,CASSMTASSGANVLTF,TGTGCCAGTAGTATGACGGCTAGCTCTGGGGCCAACGTCCTGACTTTC
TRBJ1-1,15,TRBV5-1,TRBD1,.,CASSSGQLMNTEAFF,TGCGCCAGCAGCTCGGGACAGCTCATGAACACTGAAGCTTTCTTT
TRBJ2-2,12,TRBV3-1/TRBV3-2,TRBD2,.,CASSQEGRGLFF,TGTGCCAGCAGCCAAGAAGGGAGGGGGCTGTTTTTT
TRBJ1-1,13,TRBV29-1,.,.,CSVQITGLAEAFF,TGCAGCGTCCAGATAACAGGGTTAGCTGAAGCTTTCTTT
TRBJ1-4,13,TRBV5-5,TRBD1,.,CASSLWGQGKLFF,TGTGCCAGCAGCTTGTGGGGACAGGGAAAACTGTTTTTT
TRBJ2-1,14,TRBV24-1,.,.,CATSDFGDTYEQFF,TGTGCCACCAGTGATTTTGGGGACACTTATGAGCAGTTCTTC
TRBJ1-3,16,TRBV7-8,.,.,CASTPAPPGIGNTIYF,TGTGCCAGCACCCCGGCCCCCCCGGGAATTGGAAACACCATATATTTT
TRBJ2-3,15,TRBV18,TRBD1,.,CASSREQGATDTQYF,TGTGCCAGCTCAAGAGAGCAGGGGGCGACAGATACGCAGTATTTT
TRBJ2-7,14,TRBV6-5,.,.,CASKWGLETYEQYF,TGTGCCAGCAAATGGGGGCTTGAGACCTACGAGCAGTACTTC
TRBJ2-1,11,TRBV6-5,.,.,CASSLNREQFF,TGTGCCAGCTCTCTAAATCGTGAGCAGTTCTTC
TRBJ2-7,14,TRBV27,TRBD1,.,CASSLGDRGREQYF,TGTGCCAGCAGTTTAGGAGACAGGGGTCGTGAGCAGTACTTC
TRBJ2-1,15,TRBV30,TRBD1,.,CAWSRTGSVYNEQFF,TGTGCCTGGAGTAGGACAGGCTCTGTATACAATGAGCAGTTCTTC
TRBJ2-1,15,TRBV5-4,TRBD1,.,CASSPTGGSNPDEFF,TGTGCCAGCAGCCCCACAGGGGGCTCTAATCCGGATGAGTTCTTC
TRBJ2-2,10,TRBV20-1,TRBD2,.,CTQRGGELFF,TGCACCCAGCGGGGCGGGGAGCTGTTTTTT
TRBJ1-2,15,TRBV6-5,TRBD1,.,CASSDRDSKAYGYTF,TGTGCCAGCAGCGACCGGGACAGCAAAGCCTATGGCTACACCTTC
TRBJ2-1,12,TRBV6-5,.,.,CASTLRGGEQFF,TGTGCCAGCACCCTAAGGGGTGGTGAGCAGTTCTTC
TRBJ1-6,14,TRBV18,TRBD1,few,CASSTGQGNSPLHF,TGTGCCAGCTCGACGGGACAGGGGAATTCACCCCTCCACTTT
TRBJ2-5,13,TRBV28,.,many,CASSRSGGQTQYF,TGTGCCAGCAGTCGTTCAGGGGGGCAGACCCAGTACTTC
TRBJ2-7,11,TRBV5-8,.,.,CASSSLYEQYF,TGTGCCAGCAGCTCCCTTTACGAGCAGTACTTC
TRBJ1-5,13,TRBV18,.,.,CASSRQSNQPQHF,TGTGCCAGCTCACGCCAGAGCAATCAGCCCCAGCATTTT
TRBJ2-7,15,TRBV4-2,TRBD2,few,CASSQDFSGGDEQYF,TGTGCCAGCAGCCAAGATTTTAGCGGGGGGGATGAGCAGTACTTC
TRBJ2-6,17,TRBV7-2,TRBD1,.,CASSLMRQGTGANVLTF,TGTGCCAGCAGCCTAATGAGACAGGGGACTGGGGCCAACGTCCTGACTTTC
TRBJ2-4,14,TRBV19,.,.,CASSWATTKNIQYF,TGTGCCAGTAGTTGGGCCACGACCAAAAACATTCAGTACTTC
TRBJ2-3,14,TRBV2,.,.,CASSDSLATDTQYF,TGTGCCAGCAGTGATAGTCTAGCGACAGATACGCAGTATTTT
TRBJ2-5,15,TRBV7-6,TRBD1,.,CASSRRDSYQETQYF,TGTGCCAGCAGCCGTCGGGACAGCTACCAAGAGACCCAGTACTTC
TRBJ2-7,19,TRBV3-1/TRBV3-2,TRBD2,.,CASSQGGAPSSGGLYEQYF,TGTGCCAGCAGCCAAGGGGGAGCGCCCTCTAGCGGGGGGTTGTACGAGCAGTACTTC
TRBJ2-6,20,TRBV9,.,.,CASSVPLSETVTSGANVLTF,TGTGCCAGCAGCGTACCCCTTTCGGAGACAGTTACCTCTGGGGCCAACGTCCTGACTTTC
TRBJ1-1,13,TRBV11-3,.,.,CASSWGLNTEAFF,TGTGCCAGCAGCTGGGGCTTGAACACTGAAGCTTTCTTT
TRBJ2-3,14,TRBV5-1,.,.,CASSLDRNTDTQYF,TGCGCCAGCAGCTTGGACAGGAACACAGATACGCAGTATTTT
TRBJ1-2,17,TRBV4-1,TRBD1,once,CASSQGTGGVGGYGYTF,TGCGCCAGCAGCCAAGGGACAGGGGGCGTTGGAGGGTATGGCTACACCTTC
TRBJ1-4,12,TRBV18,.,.,CASSSPGEKLFF,TGTGCCAGCTCATCACCGGGCGAAAAACTGTTTTTT
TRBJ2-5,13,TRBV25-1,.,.,CASSESPQETQYF,TGTGCCAGCAGTGAGTCTCCCCAAGAGACCCAGTACTTC
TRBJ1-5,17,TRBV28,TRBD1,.,CASSRLLHDRVRQPQHF,TGTGCCAGCAGCCGATTGCTTCATGACAGGGTCAGGCAGCCCCAGCATTTT
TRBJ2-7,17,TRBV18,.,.,CASSPRGDTGIPYEQYF,TGTGCCAGCTCACCACGTGGGGACACCGGCATCCCTTACGAGCAGTACTTC
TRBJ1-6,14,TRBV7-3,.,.,CASSFGQSQSPLHF,TGTGCCAGCAGCTTCGGACAGAGTCAGTCACCCCTCCACTTT
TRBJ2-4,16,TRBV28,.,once,CASSLRAGLAKNIQYF,TGTGCCAGCAGCCTAAGGGCAGGACTAGCCAAAAACATTCAGTACTTC